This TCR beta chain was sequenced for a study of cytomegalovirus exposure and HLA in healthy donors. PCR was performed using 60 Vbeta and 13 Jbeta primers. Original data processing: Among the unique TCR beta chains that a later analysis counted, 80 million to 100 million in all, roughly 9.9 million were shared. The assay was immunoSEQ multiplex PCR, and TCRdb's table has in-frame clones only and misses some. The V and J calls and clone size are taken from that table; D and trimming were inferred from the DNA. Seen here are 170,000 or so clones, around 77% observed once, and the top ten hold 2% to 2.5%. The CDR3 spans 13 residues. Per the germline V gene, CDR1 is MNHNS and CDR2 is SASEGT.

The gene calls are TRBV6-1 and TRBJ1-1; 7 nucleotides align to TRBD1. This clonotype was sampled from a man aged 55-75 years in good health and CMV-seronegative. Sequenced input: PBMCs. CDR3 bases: TGTGCGGGGGTAGGACCAGGGGGGACTGAAGCTTTCTTT. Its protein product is CAGVGPGGTEAFF.